This T cell receptor (beta chain) was sequenced in a study of T cells in Graves' hyperthyroidism and ophthalmopathy. About the research overall: Pretreatment peripheral blood was obtained at initial diagnosis. Study findings and constraints: Model-based prediction identified ophthalmopathy a median roughly six months prior to its onset.

This clonotype was recorded at least ten times. Its antigen is undetermined. Each diagnosis drew on symptoms, thyroxine, TRAb, thyroid ultrasound and orbital computed tomography findings. V dropped 4 bases and J dropped 0 bases, with 14 bases sitting between them. This CDR3 is built from 16 residues. Germline CDR1 is SGHRS and CDR2 is YFSETQ. TCR beta CDR3 region amplification was performed from RNA transcripts. A first-round RT-PCR of the TCR CDR3 used the HTBI primer set. TCRdb analysed the multiplex PCR reads with MiXCR anew, one entry per CDR3 protein. The sample holds 400,000 to 600,000 distinct CDR3 sequences, about 16% seen once.

This sequence originates from a woman aged 25 to 45 with Graves' ophthalmopathy. The V call is TRBV5-1, the J call TRBJ2-1; D is ambiguous. Sequenced input: blood. The CDR3 region is CASSPPDGVSYNEQFF. CDR3 DNA sequence: TGCGCCAGCAGCCCTCCTGACGGCGTCTCCTACAATGAGCAGTTCTTC. Looking up the rest from reference TRBV5-1 and TRBJ2-1 gives the full variable domain: KAGVTQTPRYLIKTRGQQVTLSCSPISGHRSVSWYQQTPGQGLQFLFEYFSETQRNKGNFPGRFSGRQFSNSRSEMNVSTLELGDSALYLCASSPPDGVSYNEQFFGPGTRLTVL.